This TCR beta chain was recovered during a study of tissue T cells after allogeneic stem cell transplantation. Study conclusions and caveats: Some tissue clones might be persisting host cells; their alloreactivity or antigen specificity was not determined.

This clone is classed as large. Antigen: not known. The CDR3 length is 14 residues. The germline V and J ends were trimmed by 3 bases and 8 bases, with 13 bases remaining between them. Germline V CDR1 and CDR2: SEHNR, FQNEAQ (reference sequence). Enrolled prospectively were adult allogeneic hematopoietic cell transplant recipients whose graft-versus-host disease was steroid-refractory. Libraries were prepared by immunoSEQ multiplex PCR; TCRdb keeps only in-frame clonotypes and omits some of them. The sample carries more than 4,500 clones, about 70% recorded once. The clonotype originates from a female patient aged 18 to 49 with steroid-refractory graft-versus-host disease after an allogeneic stem cell transplant. The T cells may come from the graft donor. The specimen comprised duodenal tissue, sampled at autopsy. The chain has TRBV7-9 and TRBJ1-4, with D maybe TRBD1 (5 bases). Written as DNA, the CDR3 is TGTGCCAGCAGCTTTTCGGGGAGGGGAGAAAAACTGTTTTTT. Protein: CASSFSGRGEKLFF.